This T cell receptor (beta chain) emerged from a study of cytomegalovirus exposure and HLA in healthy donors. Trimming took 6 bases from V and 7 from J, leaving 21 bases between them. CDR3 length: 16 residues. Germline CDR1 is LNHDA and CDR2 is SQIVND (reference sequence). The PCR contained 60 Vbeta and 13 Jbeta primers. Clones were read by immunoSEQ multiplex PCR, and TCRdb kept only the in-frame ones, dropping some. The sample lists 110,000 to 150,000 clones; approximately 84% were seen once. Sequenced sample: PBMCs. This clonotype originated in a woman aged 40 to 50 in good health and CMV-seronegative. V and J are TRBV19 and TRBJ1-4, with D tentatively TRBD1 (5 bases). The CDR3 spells CASRPPGRLGGEKLFF. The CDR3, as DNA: TGTGCCAGTAGACCCCCGGGGCGCTTGGGGGGTGAAAAACTGTTTTTT.